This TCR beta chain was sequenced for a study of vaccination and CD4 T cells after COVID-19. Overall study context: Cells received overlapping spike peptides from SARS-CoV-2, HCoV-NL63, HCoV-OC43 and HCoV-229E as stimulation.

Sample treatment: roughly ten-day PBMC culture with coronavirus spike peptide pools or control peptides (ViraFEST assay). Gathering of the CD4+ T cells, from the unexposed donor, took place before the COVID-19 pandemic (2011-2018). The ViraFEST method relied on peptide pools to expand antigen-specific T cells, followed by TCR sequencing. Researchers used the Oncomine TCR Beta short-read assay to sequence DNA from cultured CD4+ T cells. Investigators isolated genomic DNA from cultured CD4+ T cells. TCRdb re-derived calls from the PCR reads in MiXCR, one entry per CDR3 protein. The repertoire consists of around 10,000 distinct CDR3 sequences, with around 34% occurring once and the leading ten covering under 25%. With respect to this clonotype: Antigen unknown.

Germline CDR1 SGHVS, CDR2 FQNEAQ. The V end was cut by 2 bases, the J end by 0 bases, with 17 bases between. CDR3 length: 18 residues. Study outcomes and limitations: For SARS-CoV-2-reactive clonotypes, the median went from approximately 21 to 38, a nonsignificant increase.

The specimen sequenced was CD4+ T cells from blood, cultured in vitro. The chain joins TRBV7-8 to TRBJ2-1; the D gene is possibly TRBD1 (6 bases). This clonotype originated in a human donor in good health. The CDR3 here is CASSLSLTPTGSYNEQFF. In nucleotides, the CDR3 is TGTGCCAGCAGCTTATCGTTAACCCCGACAGGCTCCTACAATGAGCAGTTCTTC.